Listed here are 30 T cell receptor beta chains from one sample, sequenced in a study of blood T cell repertoires in COVID-19. The protocol was immunoSEQ multiplex PCR, while the TCRdb copy is restricted to in-frame clones and leaves out a portion. The sample has approximately 46,000 clones, around 81% seen once. Material for sequencing was peripheral blood. All receptors come from a woman of 80 years or more with COVID-19, enrolled during active disease.

The sample holds a few counts of this clone. The chain uses TRBV21-1 and TRBJ2-6; TRBD2 was called by the table and not checked on the DNA. TRBV21-1 is listed as a pseudogene. CDR3 length equals 17 residues. The CDR3 nucleotides are TGTGCCAGCAGCAAACTAGCGAATGTCTCTGGGGCCAACGTCCTGACTTTC. This gives the protein CASSKLANVSGANVLTF.

The V gene is TRBV5-4, the J gene TRBJ2-6, with 10 bases aligning to TRBD1. The CDR3 totals 16 residues. Trimming removed 5 bases from V and 2 bases from J; junction bases left unmatched: 4. Germline values: CDR1 SGHNT, CDR2 YYREEE (reference sequence). The CDR3, as DNA: TGTGCCAGCAGTTCCGGGACAGGGGCTGGGGCCAACGTCCTGACTTTC. This codes for CASSSGTGAGANVLTF.

The chain links TRBV7-2 to TRBJ2-7; 13 bases fit TRBD2. V shed 5 bases and J 2 bases; nucleotides not matched to a gene: 9. This CDR3 comprises 17 residues. In germline, CDR1 is SGHTA, CDR2 FQGNSA. The CDR3 DNA reads as TGTGCCAGCAGCCCGGGACTAGCGGGACGCGTTGCCTACGAGCAGTACTTC. It specifies CASSPGLAGRVAYEQYF.

The chain joins TRBV11-2 to TRBJ2-7; no clear D gene. Germline CDR1 reads SGHAT; CDR2 reads FQNNGV. Between the trimmed V and J ends, which lost 4 bases and 7 bases, there was a span of 14 bases. The CDR3 is made up of 13 amino acids. CDR3 sequence reads: CASSSGLPGEQYF. Written as DNA, the CDR3 is TGTGCCAGCAGCTCCGGTTTACCGGGTGAGCAGTACTTC.

The rearrangement links TRBV12-3 or TRBV12-4 to TRBJ2-7, with unresolved D. This CDR3 has 12 amino acids. Trimming took 3 bases from V and 4 from J, leaving 7 bases between them. As DNA, the CDR3 is TGTGCCAGCAGTTTTGACACTTACGAGCAGTACTTC. This encodes CASSFDTYEQYF.

In this sample, this clone turned up once. The V call is TRBV6-6, the J call TRBJ2-6, with D maybe TRBD2 (6 bases). Germline V lookup: CDR1 MNHNY, CDR2 SVGAGI (reference sequence). The V gene lost 6 bases and the J gene lost 0 bases, with 12 bases spanning the gap. There are 16 residues in the CDR3. The CDR3: CASSVGGPSGANVLTF. The DNA for the CDR3 is TGTGCCAGCAGCGTCGGGGGACCCTCTGGGGCCAACGTCCTGACTTTC.

The chain carries TRBV7-9 and TRBJ2-7; TRBD2 is a possible D gene (6 bases). The CDR3 is 14 amino acids. Germline values: CDR1 SEHNR, CDR2 FQNEAQ (reference sequence). The V end lost 6 bases, the J end lost 6 bases, and 18 bases lay between the germline ends. CDR3 in DNA: TGTGCCAGCAGTCCCGGGACTGACTTAGGCGAGCAGTACTTC. Its protein is CASSPGTDLGEQYF.

The chain links TRBV5-8 to TRBJ2-4; 9 positions match TRBD2. The CDR3 has 14 amino acids. The trim removed 2 bases at V and 8 bases at J, leaving 5 bases unmatched. Germline CDR1 reads SGHTS; CDR2 reads YDEGEE. CDR3 bases: TGTGCCAGCAGCTTTCCTAGCGGGACTCACATTCAGTACTTC. Translation: CASSFPSGTHIQYF.

The chain has TRBV10-3 and TRBJ2-1, with TRBD2 identical over 8 bases. The CDR3 length is 15 residues. The trim removed 3 bases at V and 9 bases at J, leaving 10 bases unmatched. Germline V lookup: CDR1 ENHRY, CDR2 SYGVKD. The CDR3 nucleotides are TGTGCCATCAGTGACCCGGGGGGACTAGGGGGTGAGCAGTTCTTC. It translates to CAISDPGGLGGEQFF.

This chain connects TRBV13 to TRBJ2-3, with 8 positions matching TRBD2. CDR1 and CDR2 (germline): PRHDT, FYEKMQ (reference sequence). The CDR3 contains 16 residues. Trimming removed 4 bases from V and 2 bases from J; junction bases left unmatched: 8. In nucleotides, the CDR3 is TGTGCCAGCAGCTCCACCATAGCGGGACCCACAGATACGCAGTATTTT. It specifies CASSSTIAGPTDTQYF.

A few counts support this clone. The V call is TRBV9, the J call TRBJ1-4; D uncertain. Trimming pared 3 bases from V and 7 bases from J, leaving 13 bases between. Germline CDR1 SGDLS, CDR2 YYNGEE. The length of the CDR3 is 14 residues. CDR3 protein: CASSASGLGEKLFF. CDR3 sequence (DNA): TGTGCCAGCAGCGCCTCTGGCCTTGGTGAAAAACTGTTTTTT.

The V gene is TRBV6-5, the J gene TRBJ1-2; TRBD1 agrees at 7 bases. V shed 5 bases and J 2 bases; nucleotides not matched to a gene: 2. Germline V CDR1 and CDR2: MNHEY, SVGAGI. The length of the CDR3 is 13 residues. The chain's CDR3 is CASSPTGNYGYTF. In DNA, the CDR3 is TGTGCCAGCAGTCCGACAGGGAACTATGGCTACACCTTC.

The chain employs TRBV18 and TRBJ1-4; 8 bases are shared with TRBD1. V lost 5 bases to trimming and J lost 5 bases; unmatched junction nucleotides: 7. Germline V gives CDR1 KGHSH, CDR2 LQKENI. The CDR3 runs to 15 residues. This chain's CDR3 is CASSTLDRGNEKLFF. The CDR3 DNA reads as TGTGCCAGCTCAACACTCGACAGGGGCAATGAAAAACTGTTTTTT.

There are a few counts of this clone. V gene TRBV4-1 combines with J gene TRBJ2-2, with D perhaps TRBD1 (5 bases). The germline V gene encodes CDR1 MGHRA and CDR2 YSYEKL. V dropped 1 base and J dropped 7 bases, with 19 bases sitting between them. This CDR3 is built from 17 residues. The CDR3 DNA reads TGCGCCAGCAGCCAAGGGCTGCAGGCTCACCAGGGCGGGGAGCTGTTTTTT. This translates into CASSQGLQAHQGGELFF.

V gene TRBV14 combines with J gene TRBJ2-1; 7 nucleotides agree with TRBD2. This CDR3 has 14 residues. V gave up 3 bases and J gave up 7 bases; unmatched junction bases: 6. Germline lookup yields CDR1 SGHDN and CDR2 FVKESK. The CDR3 DNA follows: TGTGCCAGCAGCCAGAGCGGGACCCTGAATGAGCAGTTCTTC. Encoded protein: CASSQSGTLNEQFF.

V is TRBV20-1 and J is TRBJ2-3; possible D gene TRBD2, 5 bases. Germline V CDR1 and CDR2: DFQATT, SNEGSKA (reference sequence). V lost 3 bases, J lost 12 bases, and 10 bases lay in between. This CDR3 is 10 amino acids long. The CDR3 region is CSARLAHQYF. CDR3 bases: TGCAGTGCTAGGCTAGCTCACCAGTATTTT.

The chain carries TRBV7-3 and TRBJ2-1; 16 nucleotides align to TRBD2. This CDR3 is 15 amino acids long. Germline trimming cut 5 bases from V and 8 bases from J; bases unmatched to any gene: 3. CDR1 is SGHTA and CDR2 is FQGTGA in the germline V gene. The CDR3 is CASSRGTSGRDEQFF. The CDR3 bases are TGTGCCAGCAGCCGGGGGACTAGCGGGAGGGATGAGCAGTTCTTC.

This chain joins TRBV10-3 and TRBJ1-5; D gene ambiguous. Germline assignment: CDR1 ENHRY and CDR2 SYGVKD. The CDR3 has 15 amino acids. Trimming took off 5 bases at V and 0 bases at J, with 11 bases between the two ends. The CDR3, as DNA: TGTGCCATCAGTACAGACAACCATAGCAATCAGCCCCAGCATTTT. Translation gives CAISTDNHSNQPQHF.

This clone was found a few times. The rearrangement links TRBV30 to TRBJ1-1; D gene uncertain. V shed 3 bases and J shed 1 base, with 12 bases lying between them. The CDR3 has 14 amino acids. Germline loops: CDR1 GTSNPN, CDR2 SVGIG (reference sequence). CDR3 sequence reads: CAWSRGRTNTEAFF. CDR3 DNA: TGTGCCTGGAGCCGCGGGCGGACGAACACTGAAGCTTTCTTT. Full variable domain (rest looked up from reference TRBV30 and TRBJ1-1): SQTIHQWPATLVQPVGSPLSLECTVEGTSNPNLYWYRQAAGRGLQLLFYSVGIGQISSEVPQNLSASRPQDRQFILSSKKLLLSDSGFYLCAWSRGRTNTEAFFGQGTRLTVV.

The chain uses TRBV28 and TRBJ1-4; possibly TRBD1 for D (6 bases). This CDR3 region has 13 residues. The V end was cut by 7 bases, the J end by 0 bases, with 6 bases between. In germline, CDR1 is MDHEN, CDR2 SYDVKM. CDR3 bases: TGTGCCAGCAAGGGGGCAACTAATGAAAAACTGTTTTTT. Translated: CASKGATNEKLFF.

In nucleotides, the CDR3 is TGTGCCAGCAGTGGGACAGGGAGCTCACCCCTCCACTTT. Amino acid sequence: CASSGTGSSPLHF. The gene calls are TRBV2 and TRBJ1-6, with 8 bases aligning to TRBD1. CDR3 length: 13 amino acids. Germline CDR1 and CDR2: SNHLY and FYNNEI. With V trimmed by 4 bases and J by 10 bases, 3 bases remained unmatched.

About this clone itself: At one end the junction does not follow the germline gene, possibly because of a read error. The chain is built from TRBV5-4 and TRBJ2-7; 14 bases match TRBD2. The CDR3 loop spans 16 amino acids. Germline V gives CDR1 SGHNT, CDR2 YYREEE (reference sequence). The CDR3 sequence is CAGSGPPGLAGDEQYF. The CDR3 nucleotides read TGTGCCGGCAGCGGGCCTCCGGGACTAGCGGGAGATGAGCAGTACTTC.

On this clone itself: Relative to the germline gene, one junction end is altered; a read error may explain this. The chain uses TRBV5-6 and TRBJ2-7; no firm D call. The CDR3 totals 16 residues. The germline V gene has CDR1 SGHDT and CDR2 YYEEEE. CDR3 DNA: TGTGCCAGCAGCTTTGGGTTCCCGGAATGGGCGTACGGGCAGTACTTC. It translates to CASSFGFPEWAYGQYF.

The V call is TRBV28, the J call TRBJ1-3, with a possible D match to TRBD1 (6 bases). The V gene lost 10 bases and the J gene lost 0 bases, with 16 bases spanning the gap. Germline V gene data show CDR1 as MDHEN and CDR2 as SYDVKM. The CDR3 loop spans 15 amino acids. As DNA, the CDR3 is TGTGCCACCGCGGGGGCGGGGCTCTCTGGAAACACCATATATTTT. It encodes CATAGAGLSGNTIYF.

This clone was counted only a few times. The chain carries TRBV4-1 and TRBJ1-3; D not certain. The V gene lost 2 bases and the J gene lost 3 bases, with 5 bases spanning the gap. The CDR3 contains 13 residues. Germline lookup yields CDR1 MGHRA and CDR2 YSYEKL. The CDR3 coding sequence is TGCGCCAGCAGCCAATACTTTGGAAACACCATATATTTT. It codes for CASSQYFGNTIYF.

The chain joins TRBV18 to TRBJ2-1; D is possibly TRBD2 (5 bases). Trimming left V 2 bases short and J 5 bases short, with 13 bases between. In germline, CDR1 is KGHSH, CDR2 LQKENI. This CDR3 contains 15 residues. CDR3 sequence (DNA): TGTGCCAGCTCACCAGTCGTGGGAGCTAACAATGAGCAGTTCTTC. Translation gives CASSPVVGANNEQFF.

V is TRBV18 and J is TRBJ2-1; TRBD2 aligns across 9 bases. J lost 2 bases, V lost 4 bases, and 15 bases had no gene match. The CDR3 has 19 amino acids. Germline CDR1 is KGHSH and CDR2 is LQKENI. The CDR3 DNA reads TGTGCCAGCTCACGATCCGTCCCAGCGGGAGGTAACACCTACAATGAGCAGTTCTTC. Translated: CASSRSVPAGGNTYNEQFF. Based on the CDR3 plus reference TRBV18 and TRBJ2-1, the full variable domain is NAGVMQNPRHLVRRRGQEARLRCSPMKGHSHVYWYRQLPEEGLKFMVYLQKENIIDESGMPKERFSAEFPKEGPSILRIQQVVRGDSAAYFCASSRSVPAGGNTYNEQFFGPGTRLTVL.

This clone has just a few counts. The CDR3 here is CASSLESQGVTDTQYF. The CDR3 DNA follows: TGTGCCAGCAGCTTAGAGAGTCAGGGGGTCACAGATACGCAGTATTTT. The chain recombines TRBV11-2 with TRBJ2-3, with TRBD1 matching over 7 bases. V shed 0 bases, J shed 2 bases, and the junction held 5 bases outside the gene matches. From germline, CDR1 is SGHAT and CDR2 FQNNGV. The CDR3 has 16 amino acids. The variable domain in full, with the rest retrieved from reference TRBV11-2 and TRBJ2-3, is EAGVAQSPRYKIIEKRQSVAFWCNPISGHATLYWYQQILGQGPKLLIQFQNNGVVDDSQLPKDRFSAERLKGVDSTLKIQPAKLEDSAVYLCASSLESQGVTDTQYFGPGTRLTVL.

The chain has TRBV28 and TRBJ2-2; TRBD2 agrees at 7 bases. Germline CDR1 and CDR2: MDHEN and SYDVKM. Germline trimming cut 2 bases from V and 5 bases from J; bases unmatched to any gene: 2. CDR3 size: 14 residues. In DNA form, the CDR3 reads TGTGCCAGCAGTTTACTAGCGGAGACCGGGGAGCTGTTTTTT. Amino acids: CASSLLAETGELFF.

This clone has more than one count but fewer than ten. J is TRBJ1-2 and V is TRBV5-4; 9 bases are a match to TRBD1. CDR1 is SGHNT and CDR2 is YYREEE in the germline V gene (reference sequence). The J segment lost 7 bases and the V segment lost 4 bases, leaving 5 bases of the junction unmatched. The CDR3 runs to 13 residues. For the CDR3, the DNA is TGTGCCAGCAGCCCGGGACAGGGAGGTGGCTACACCTTC. Amino acid sequence: CASSPGQGGGYTF.